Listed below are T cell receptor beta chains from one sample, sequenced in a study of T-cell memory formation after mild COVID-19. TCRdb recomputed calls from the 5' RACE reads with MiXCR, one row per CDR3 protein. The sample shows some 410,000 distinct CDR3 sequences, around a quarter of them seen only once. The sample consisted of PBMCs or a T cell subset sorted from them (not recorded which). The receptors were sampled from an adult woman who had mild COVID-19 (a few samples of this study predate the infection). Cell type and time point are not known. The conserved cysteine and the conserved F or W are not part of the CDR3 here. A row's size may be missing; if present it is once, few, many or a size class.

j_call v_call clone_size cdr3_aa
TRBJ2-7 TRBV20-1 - SASDTGTGASYEQY
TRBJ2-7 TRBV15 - ATSRDRFYEQY
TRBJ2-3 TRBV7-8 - ASSLERPGPE
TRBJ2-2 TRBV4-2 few ASSPGSTRPHGELF
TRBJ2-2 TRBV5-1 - ASSLRALGATSGELF
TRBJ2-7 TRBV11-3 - ASSLDKTGTYEQY
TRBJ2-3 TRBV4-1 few ASSQEGGGGPRDTQY
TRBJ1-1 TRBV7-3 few ASSFHTDTEAF
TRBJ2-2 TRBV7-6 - ASSLALAGEPNTGELF
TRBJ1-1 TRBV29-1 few SVERAGQGTEAF
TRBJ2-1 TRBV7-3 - ASSSTPGIQANEQF
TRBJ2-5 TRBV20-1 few SARDPQGGGETQY
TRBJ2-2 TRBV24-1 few ATSDPDGLNGELF
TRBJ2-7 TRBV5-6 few ASSLVEYEQY
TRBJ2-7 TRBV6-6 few ASSYSLAGNHEQY
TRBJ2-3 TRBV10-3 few ASGTSLNSNTQY
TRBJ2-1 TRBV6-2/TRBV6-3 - ASSTGLIYNEQF
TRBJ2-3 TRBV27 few ASSSPDTQY
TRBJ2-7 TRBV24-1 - ANSGHISSYEQY
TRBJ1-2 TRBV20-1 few SARVVGQNYGYT
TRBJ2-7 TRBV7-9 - ASSSPGQEAYEQY
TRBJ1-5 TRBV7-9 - ASSLARMGQGARRFQPQH
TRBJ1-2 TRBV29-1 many SVGGYT
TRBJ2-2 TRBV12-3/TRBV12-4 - ASNGDWVNTGELF
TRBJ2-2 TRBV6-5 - ASTLTTGRGTGELF
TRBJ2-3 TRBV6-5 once ASSYRGPGFTDTQY
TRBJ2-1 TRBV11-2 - ASSPGTADEQF
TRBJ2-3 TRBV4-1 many ASSQEGDTQY
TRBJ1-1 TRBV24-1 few ATSQGSGVNTEAF
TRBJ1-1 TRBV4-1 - ASSQEADSPLEAF
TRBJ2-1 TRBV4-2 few ASSHKGLAAYNEQF
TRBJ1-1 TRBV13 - ASSLRRAGRAEAF
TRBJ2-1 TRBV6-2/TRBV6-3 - ASSRTGTHEQF
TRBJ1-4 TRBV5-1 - ASSQGRGTNEKLF
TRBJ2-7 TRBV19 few ASSISGQGSYEQY
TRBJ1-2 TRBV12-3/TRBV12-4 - ASTKRDRGFNGYT
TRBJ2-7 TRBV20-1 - SARRRDRSEQY
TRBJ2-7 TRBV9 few ASSVGTGTEQY
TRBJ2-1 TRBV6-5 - ASRRGGRGEQF
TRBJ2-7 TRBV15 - ATSRDLEGLGEQY
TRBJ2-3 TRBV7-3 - ASSNIGGDTQY
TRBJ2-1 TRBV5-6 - ASGLGGNEQF
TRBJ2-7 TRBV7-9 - ASSTSGTGAYEQY
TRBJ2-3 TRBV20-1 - SAAPGLSTDTQY
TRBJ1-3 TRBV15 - ATSRDLSGNTIY